The 32 T cell receptor beta chains below come from one sample, sequenced in a study of T cells after yellow fever vaccination. TCRdb ran MiXCR on the 5' RACE reads and lists one entry per CDR3 protein. This table has 610,000 or so distinct CDR3 sequences, over 9% appearing once. The specimen was PBMCs, collected on the day of the yellow fever booster vaccination. These receptors came from a man in his thirties or forties who received the YFV17D yellow fever vaccine.

This clonotype appeared a few times. The V gene is TRBV3-1, the J gene TRBJ2-5; D call uncertain. The CDR3 is made up of 14 amino acids. V was pared by 2 bases and J by 2 bases, with 9 bases between. The germline V gene encodes CDR1 LGHDT and CDR2 YNNKEL (reference sequence). CDR3 sequence: CASSQLGIQETQYF. CDR3 in DNA: TGTGCCAGCAGCCAACTGGGAATACAAGAGACCCAGTACTTC.

This clonotype was picked up a small number of times. This chain joins TRBV30 and TRBJ2-5; possibly TRBD1 or TRBD2 for D (5 bases each). The CDR3 spans 13 residues. Trimming took off 0 bases at V and 5 bases at J, with 10 bases between the two ends. Germline CDR1 reads GTSNPN; CDR2 reads SVGIG (reference sequence). CDR3 loop: CAWSVNWGETQYF. The CDR3 DNA is TGTGCCTGGAGTGTAAATTGGGGGGAGACCCAGTACTTC.

J is TRBJ2-2 and V is TRBV6-2 or TRBV6-3, with D hard to call. CDR1 is MNHEY and CDR2 is SVGEGT in the germline V gene. V lost 8 bases, J lost 8 bases, and 15 bases lay in between. CDR3 length: 13 residues. The DNA for the CDR3 is TGTGCCAGCCGGATTTTATCGGTGGGGGAGCTGTTTTTT. It translates to CASRILSVGELFF.

This clonotype was recorded a few times. The V and J genes are TRBV27 and TRBJ1-1, with D maybe TRBD1 (6 bases). CDR1 and CDR2 from the germline V gene are MNHEY and SMNVEV (reference sequence). V was trimmed by 6 bases and J by 6 bases, leaving 23 bases between them. This CDR3 has 16 amino acids. The CDR3 loop is CASSLVGRGKGAEAFF. The CDR3 DNA is TGTGCCAGCAGCCTCGTAGGGAGGGGTAAGGGGGCTGAAGCTTTCTTT.

This rearrangement joins TRBV11-2 to TRBJ2-5; 15 bases are a match to TRBD2. CDR1 is SGHAT, CDR2 FQNNGV, per germline. V gave up 1 base and J gave up 5 bases; unmatched junction bases: 8. The length of the CDR3 is 18 residues. The CDR3 region is CASSLVGTSGRNWETQYF. The CDR3 nucleotides read TGTGCCAGCAGCTTAGTTGGGACTAGCGGGAGGAATTGGGAGACCCAGTACTTC.

V is TRBV4-3 and J is TRBJ1-2; possible D gene TRBD1, 6 bases. Between the trimmed V and J ends, which lost 5 bases and 4 bases, there was a span of 17 bases. The length of the CDR3 is 15 residues. The germline CDR1 and CDR2 sequences are LGHNA and YSLEER. The CDR3: CASSTVGARVYGYTF. CDR3 DNA sequence: TGCGCCAGCAGCACGGTGGGGGCCAGGGTCTATGGCTACACCTTC.

The chain carries TRBV7-2 and TRBJ2-7; TRBD1 or TRBD2 may be the D gene (5 bases each). Germline CDR1 reads SGHTA; CDR2 reads FQGNSA. The CDR3 has 14 amino acids. V was trimmed by 5 bases and J by 2 bases, leaving 13 bases between them. In DNA, the CDR3 is TGTGCCAGCAGCCCTCCTGTGGGGGCCTACGAGCAGTACTTC. This gives the protein CASSPPVGAYEQYF.

This clonotype was seen a few times. V gene TRBV19 combines with J gene TRBJ2-1, with TRBD2 matching 7 bases. CDR1 LNHDA and CDR2 SQIVND come from the germline V gene (reference sequence). The CDR3 length is 13 residues. V lost 8 bases, J lost 3 bases, and 4 bases stayed unmatched. The CDR3 bases are TGTGCCAGTCAGCGGGACCGCTACAATGAGCAGTTCTTC. This sequence encodes CASQRDRYNEQFF. Full variable domain (remainder filled in from reference TRBV19 and TRBJ2-1): DGGITQSPKYLFRKEGQNVTLSCEQNLNHDAMYWYRQDPGQGLRLIYYSQIVNDFQKGDIAEGYSVSREKKESFPLTVTSAQKNPTAFYLCASQRDRYNEQFFGPGTRLTVL.

This clonotype appeared once. CDR3 residues: CASSQDPGQGGDTQYF. CDR3 in DNA: TGCGCCAGCAGCCAAGATCCCGGACAGGGTGGAGATACGCAGTATTTT. This chain joins TRBV4-3 and TRBJ2-3, with TRBD1 matching 8 bases. Losses at the gene ends were 0 bases for V and 5 bases for J; bases not matched to a gene: 7. The germline V gene encodes CDR1 LGHNA and CDR2 YSLEER. The CDR3 runs to 16 residues.

The genes are TRBV27 and TRBJ2-2, with TRBD1 matching over 7 bases. This CDR3 spans 13 amino acids. J gave up 5 bases and V 7 bases, and 4 bases lay outside the gene matches. Looked up from germline, CDR1 is MNHEY and CDR2 is SMNVEV (reference sequence). CDR3 in amino acids: CASTLQGTGELFF. The DNA for the CDR3 is TGTGCCAGCACACTACAGGGGACCGGGGAGCTGTTTTTT.

The gene calls are TRBV5-1 and TRBJ1-6, with no clear D. Germline V gene sequence: CDR1 SGHRS, CDR2 YFSETQ. The CDR3 runs to 15 residues. Trimming left V 5 bases short and J 5 bases short, with 14 bases between. CDR3 sequence: CASRTGITHNSPLHF. CDR3 coding DNA: TGCGCCAGCAGAACCGGGATCACCCATAATTCACCCCTCCACTTT.

The chain has TRBV20-1 and TRBJ2-2; D gene uncertain. V was shortened by 1 base and J by 5 bases, with 14 bases between the two germline ends. The CDR3 is made up of 15 amino acids. CDR1 is DFQATT, CDR2 SNEGSKA, per germline (reference sequence). The CDR3 region is CSARAGGVRTGELFF. Here the CDR3 DNA reads TGCAGTGCTAGAGCCGGTGGGGTGCGAACCGGGGAGCTGTTTTTT.

The table lists this clonotype with a few counts. The gene calls are TRBV6-1 and TRBJ1-2, with a weak D call TRBD1 (5 bases). Germline loops: CDR1 MNHNS, CDR2 SASEGT. Trimming left V 7 bases short and J 3 bases short, with 18 bases between. The CDR3 has 15 amino acids. The CDR3 DNA sequence: TGTGCCAGCACCCAACGCGGCAGGGCTTACTATGGCTACACCTTC. It specifies CASTQRGRAYYGYTF.

This clonotype was observed a handful of times. The chain has TRBV19 and TRBJ2-7; 7 bases agree with TRBD1. Trimming at V came to 7 bases and at J to 3 bases, leaving 9 bases not matched to a gene. Per germline, CDR1 LNHDA and CDR2 SQIVND (reference sequence). This CDR3 comprises 14 residues. The CDR3 reads CASKQDRTGYEQYF. In DNA form, the CDR3 reads TGTGCCAGTAAGCAGGACAGGACAGGCTACGAGCAGTACTTC.

The J gene is TRBJ2-1, the V gene TRBV30; no reliable D call. Between the trimmed V and J ends, which lost 3 bases and 9 bases, there was a span of 9 bases. The CDR3 is 11 amino acids. Germline CDR1 is GTSNPN and CDR2 is SVGIG (reference sequence). The DNA of the CDR3 is TGTGCCTGGAGCCGCCCTTCTGAGCAGTTCTTC. Protein product: CAWSRPSEQFF.

This clonotype was seen only a few times. The chain links TRBV19 to TRBJ2-2; 12 bases agree with TRBD2. Germline values: CDR1 LNHDA, CDR2 SQIVND (reference sequence). V lost 7 bases and J lost 7; bases outside the gene matches: 7. This CDR3 is built from 15 residues. Here the CDR3 reads CASTTLAGGHGELFF. As DNA, the CDR3 is TGTGCCAGTACCACACTAGCGGGAGGTCACGGGGAGCTGTTTTTT.

This clonotype was picked up a small number of times. The rearrangement links TRBV7-2 to TRBJ2-5, with TRBD2 identical over 9 bases. Germline-derived CDR1 and CDR2 are SGHTA and FQGNSA. The CDR3 is made up of 15 amino acids. V shed 3 bases, J shed 5 bases, and the junction held 7 bases outside the gene matches. CDR3 amino acids: CASSLAGGRKETQYF. CDR3 nucleotide sequence: TGTGCCAGCAGCTTGGCGGGAGGGCGTAAGGAGACCCAGTACTTC.

This chain links TRBV12-3 or TRBV12-4 with TRBJ2-3; 10 nucleotides line up with TRBD2. V was pared by 5 bases and J by 5 bases, with 7 bases of the junction left unmatched. The CDR3 contains 15 residues. This CDR3 reads CASSPLAGALDTQYF. In DNA form, the CDR3 reads TGTGCCAGCAGTCCCCTAGCGGGAGCTCTAGATACGCAGTATTTT.

This clonotype was seen only a few times. V gene TRBV6-5 combines with J gene TRBJ1-3; D remains unclear. The V gene's germline CDR1 is MNHEY and CDR2 SVGAGI. V lost 8 bases to trimming and J lost 4 bases, with 9 bases between them. The CDR3 runs 12 residues. CDR3 sequence reads: CASGEQGNTIYF. CDR3 nucleotides: TGTGCCAGCGGGGAACAGGGAAACACCATATATTTT.

In nucleotides, the CDR3 is TGTGCCAGCAGCGAGGCTGGGGCCTCATCCTACGAGCAGTACTTC. This translates into CASSEAGASSYEQYF. This sequence joins TRBV9 and TRBJ2-7; perhaps TRBD1 as D (5 bases). Trimming cost V 3 bases and J 1 base, with 14 bases left between them. This CDR3 spans 15 amino acids. The V gene's germline CDR1 is SGDLS and CDR2 YYNGEE.

This chain links TRBV15 with TRBJ1-4; the D gene is possibly TRBD1 (5 bases). V lost 0 bases, J lost 5 bases, and 22 bases lay in between. The CDR3 consists of 19 residues. Germline CDR1 reads LNHNV; CDR2 reads YYDKDF (reference sequence). Here the CDR3 reads CATSRDWAGTDKENEKLFF. DNA for the CDR3: TGTGCCACCAGCAGAGATTGGGCCGGGACTGACAAGGAGAATGAAAAACTGTTTTTT.

The chain joins TRBV5-1 to TRBJ2-7; 9 bases fit TRBD2. After removal of 3 bases from V and 5 bases from J, the junction contained 9 bases not matched to a gene. The length of the CDR3 is 15 residues. CDR1 is SGHRS, CDR2 YFSETQ, per germline. The CDR3 is CASSSLAGDVDEQYF. The DNA for the CDR3 is TGCGCCAGCAGCTCTTTAGCGGGAGATGTGGACGAGCAGTACTTC.

The V and J genes are TRBV12-3 or TRBV12-4 and TRBJ2-2, with D perhaps TRBD1 (6 bases). The CDR3 totals 14 residues. Trimming removed 10 bases at V and 1 base at J, with 13 bases between. The CDR3 DNA reads TGTGCCACCTGGGGGCTAAGGAACACCGGGGAGCTGTTTTTT. Translated, it gives CATWGLRNTGELFF.

The genes are TRBV6-5 and TRBJ2-5; 9 bases agree with TRBD1. Germline V gene lookup returns CDR1 MNHEY and CDR2 SVGAGI. V lost 2 bases to trimming and J lost 5 bases; unmatched junction nucleotides: 12. The CDR3 has 17 residues. The CDR3 region is CASSYQTTGTGIETQYF. DNA of the CDR3: TGTGCCAGCAGTTACCAAACTACCGGGACAGGGATCGAGACCCAGTACTTC.

V and J are TRBV5-1 and TRBJ2-7; possible D gene TRBD2, 6 bases. This CDR3 has 14 residues. Germline CDR1 is SGHRS and CDR2 is YFSETQ. V lost 4 bases, J lost 7 bases, and 18 bases lay in between. The CDR3 loop reads CASSPPRGSWEQYF. In nucleotides, the CDR3 is TGCGCCAGCAGCCCCCCCCGGGGGTCTTGGGAGCAGTACTTC.

This clonotype was seen only a few times. The chain joins TRBV6-1 to TRBJ2-2; unclear D gene. The germline V gene has CDR1 MNHNS and CDR2 SASEGT. Deletions cut 6 bases from V and 0 bases from J, with 5 bases between. The CDR3 has 13 amino acids. The CDR3 nucleotides read TGTGCCAGCAGGAGGTCGAACACCGGGGAGCTGTTTTTT. Translating gives CASRRSNTGELFF.

The sample holds many counts of this clonotype. The V gene is TRBV5-1, the J gene TRBJ1-6; 9 bases map to TRBD1. This CDR3 is built from 15 residues. Looked up from germline, CDR1 is SGHRS and CDR2 is YFSETQ. V was clipped by 4 bases and J by 6 bases; unmatched bases: 5. Here the CDR3 DNA reads TGCGCCAGCAGCACCGGACAGGGGCCTAATTCACCCCTCCACTTT. It specifies CASSTGQGPNSPLHF.

In its sample, this clonotype was seen a few times. The chain links TRBV20-1 to TRBJ2-7; 9 bases match TRBD1. The CDR3 has 14 amino acids. Germline loops: CDR1 DFQATT, CDR2 SNEGSKA (reference sequence). V trimming: 6 bases; J trimming: 11 bases; junction bases outside the gene matches: 17. CDR3 in DNA: TGCAGTGCGGGCTCTCACAGGGGGCATTTTGTGGAGTACTTC. Its translation is CSAGSHRGHFVEYF.

V usage is TRBV7-9 and J usage is TRBJ2-1; no clear D. The V end lost 5 bases, the J end lost 8 bases, and 10 bases lay between the germline ends. Germline-derived CDR1 and CDR2 are SEHNR and FQNEAQ (reference sequence). This CDR3 has 12 amino acids. This chain's CDR3 is CASSLELDEQFF. The CDR3 DNA reads TGTGCCAGCAGCCTGGAGTTGGATGAGCAGTTCTTC.

This clonotype has at least ten counts. The chain links TRBV5-1 to TRBJ1-1; D is perhaps TRBD1 (5 bases). This CDR3 comprises 11 residues. In germline, CDR1 is SGHRS, CDR2 YFSETQ. Trimming pared 5 bases from V and 4 bases from J, leaving 6 bases between. Here the CDR3 reads CASRGVTEAFF. The CDR3 DNA is TGCGCCAGCAGAGGGGTCACTGAAGCTTTCTTT. The variable domain in full, with the rest retrieved from reference TRBV5-1 and TRBJ1-1, is KAGVTQTPRYLIKTRGQQVTLSCSPISGHRSVSWYQQTPGQGLQFLFEYFSETQRNKGNFPGRFSGRQFSNSRSEMNVSTLELGDSALYLCASRGVTEAFFGQGTRLTVV.

This clonotype has only a few counts. The chain links TRBV11-2 to TRBJ2-1; 10 positions match TRBD2. V trimming: 5 bases; J trimming: 6 bases; junction bases outside the gene matches: 4. The CDR3 has 14 amino acids. Per the germline V gene, CDR1 is SGHAT and CDR2 is FQNNGV. The CDR3: CASSLAGASNEQFF. CDR3 coding DNA: TGTGCCAGCAGCCTAGCGGGAGCGTCCAATGAGCAGTTCTTC.

As regards this clonotype: A junction end diverges from the germline sequence, so it may reflect a read error. The CDR3 loop is CASSLSPGYDSPLHF. The DNA for the CDR3 is TGTGCCAGCAGCTTGTCTCCGGGCTATGATTCACCCCTCCACTTT. The chain links TRBV7-9 to TRBJ1-6; D call uncertain. The CDR3 covers 15 residues. Germline V gene sequence: CDR1 SEHNR, CDR2 FQNEAQ (reference sequence).